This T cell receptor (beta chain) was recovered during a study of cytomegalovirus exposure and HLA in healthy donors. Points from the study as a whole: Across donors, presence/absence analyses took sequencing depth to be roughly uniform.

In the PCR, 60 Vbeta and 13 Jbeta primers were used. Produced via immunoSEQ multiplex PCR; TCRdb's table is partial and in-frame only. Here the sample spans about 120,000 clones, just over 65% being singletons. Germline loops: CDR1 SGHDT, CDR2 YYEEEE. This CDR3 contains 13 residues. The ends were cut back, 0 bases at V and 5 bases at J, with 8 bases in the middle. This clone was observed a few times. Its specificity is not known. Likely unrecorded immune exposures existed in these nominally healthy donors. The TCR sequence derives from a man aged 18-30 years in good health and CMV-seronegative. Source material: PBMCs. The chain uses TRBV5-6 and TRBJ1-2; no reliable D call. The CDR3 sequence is CASSLEAEYGYTF. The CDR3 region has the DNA TGTGCCAGCAGCTTGGAGGCGGAATATGGCTACACCTTC.